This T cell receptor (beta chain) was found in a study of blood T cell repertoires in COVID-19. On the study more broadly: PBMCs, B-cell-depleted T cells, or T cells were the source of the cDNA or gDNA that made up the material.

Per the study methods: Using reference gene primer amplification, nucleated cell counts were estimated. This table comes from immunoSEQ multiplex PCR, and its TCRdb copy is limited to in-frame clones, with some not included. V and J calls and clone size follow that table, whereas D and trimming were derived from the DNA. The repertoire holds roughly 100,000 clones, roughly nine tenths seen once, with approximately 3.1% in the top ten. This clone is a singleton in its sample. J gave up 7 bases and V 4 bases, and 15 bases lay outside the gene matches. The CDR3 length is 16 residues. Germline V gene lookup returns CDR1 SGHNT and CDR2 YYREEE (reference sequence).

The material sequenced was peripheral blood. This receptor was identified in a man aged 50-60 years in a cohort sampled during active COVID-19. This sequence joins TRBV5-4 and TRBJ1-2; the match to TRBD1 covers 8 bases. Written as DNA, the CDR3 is TGTGCCAGCAGCAAACCGGGACAGGAGACCAAGGGTGGCTACACCTTC. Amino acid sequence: CASSKPGQETKGGYTF.